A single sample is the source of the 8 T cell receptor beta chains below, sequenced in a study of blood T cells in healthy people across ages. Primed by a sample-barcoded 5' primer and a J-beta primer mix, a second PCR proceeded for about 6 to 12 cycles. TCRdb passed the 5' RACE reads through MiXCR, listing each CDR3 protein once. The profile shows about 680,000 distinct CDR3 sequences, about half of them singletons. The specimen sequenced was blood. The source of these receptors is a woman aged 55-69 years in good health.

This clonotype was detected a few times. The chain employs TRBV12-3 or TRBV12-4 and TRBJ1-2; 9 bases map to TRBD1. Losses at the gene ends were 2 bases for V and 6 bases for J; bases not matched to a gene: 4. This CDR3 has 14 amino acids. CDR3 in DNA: TGTGCCAGCAGTTTAAGGACAGGGGATAATGGCTACACCTTC. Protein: CASSLRTGDNGYTF.

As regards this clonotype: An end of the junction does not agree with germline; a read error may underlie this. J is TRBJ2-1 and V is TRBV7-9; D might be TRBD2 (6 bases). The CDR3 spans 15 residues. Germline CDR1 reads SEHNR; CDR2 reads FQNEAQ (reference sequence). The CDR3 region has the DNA TGTGCCAGCAGCACCAAGCGGGTGGCCTACAACGAGCAGTTCTTC. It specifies CASSTKRVAYNEQFF.

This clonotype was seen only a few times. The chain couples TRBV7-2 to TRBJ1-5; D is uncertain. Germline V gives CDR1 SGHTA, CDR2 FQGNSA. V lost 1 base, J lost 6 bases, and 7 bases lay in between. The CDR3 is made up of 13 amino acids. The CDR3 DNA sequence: TGTGCCAGCAGCTTAGGCGTTAGTCAGCCCCAGCATTTT. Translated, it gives CASSLGVSQPQHF.

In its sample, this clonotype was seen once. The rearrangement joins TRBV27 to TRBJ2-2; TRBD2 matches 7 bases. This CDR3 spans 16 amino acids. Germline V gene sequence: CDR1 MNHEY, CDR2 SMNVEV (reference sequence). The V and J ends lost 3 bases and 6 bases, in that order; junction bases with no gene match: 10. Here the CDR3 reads CASSFSPGAGPGELFF. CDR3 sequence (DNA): TGTGCCAGCAGTTTTTCCCCGGGAGCGGGACCCGGGGAGCTGTTTTTT.

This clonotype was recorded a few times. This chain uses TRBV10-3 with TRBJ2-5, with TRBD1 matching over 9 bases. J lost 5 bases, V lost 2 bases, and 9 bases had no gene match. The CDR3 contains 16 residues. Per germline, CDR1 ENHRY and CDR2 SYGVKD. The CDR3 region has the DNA TGTGCCATCAGTGAGGTCCGGGACAGGGTGTTGGAGACCCAGTACTTC. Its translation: CAISEVRDRVLETQYF.

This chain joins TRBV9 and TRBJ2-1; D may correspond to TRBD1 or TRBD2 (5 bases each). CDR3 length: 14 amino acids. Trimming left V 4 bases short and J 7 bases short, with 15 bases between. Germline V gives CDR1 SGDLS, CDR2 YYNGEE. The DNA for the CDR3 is TGTGCCAGCAGCTCGGGACCGCAGTATAATGAGCAGTTCTTC. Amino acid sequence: CASSSGPQYNEQFF. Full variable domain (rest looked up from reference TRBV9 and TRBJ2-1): DSGVTQTPKHLITATGQRVTLRCSPRSGDLSVYWYQQSLDQGLQFLIQYYNGEERAKGNILERFSAQQFPDLHSELNLSSLELGDSALYFCASSSGPQYNEQFFGPGTRLTVL.

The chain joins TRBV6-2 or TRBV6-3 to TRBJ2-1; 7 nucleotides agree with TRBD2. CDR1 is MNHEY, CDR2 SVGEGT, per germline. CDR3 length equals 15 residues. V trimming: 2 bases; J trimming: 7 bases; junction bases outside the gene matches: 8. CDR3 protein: CASSYGGRAGNEQFF. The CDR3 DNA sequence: TGTGCCAGCAGTTACGGGGGGAGGGCCGGGAATGAGCAGTTCTTC.

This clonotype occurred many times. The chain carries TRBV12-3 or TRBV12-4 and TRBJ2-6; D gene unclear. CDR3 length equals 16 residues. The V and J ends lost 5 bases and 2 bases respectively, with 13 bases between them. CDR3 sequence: CASSPPRTTGANVLTF. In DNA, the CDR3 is TGTGCCAGCAGTCCTCCCCGCACGACTGGGGCCAACGTCCTGACTTTC.